The clone carrying this TCR beta chain has a handful of counts. Trimming removed 5 bases at V and 3 bases at J, with 11 bases between. Germline lookup yields CDR1 MNHNS and CDR2 SASEGT. The CDR3 contains 14 residues. This entry is derived from a study of PD-L1 blockade in urothelial cancer. The table came from immunoSEQ multiplex PCR; TCRdb's copy has only in-frame clones and leaves some out. The sample records 56,000 or so clones, 70% to 90% being singletons. Sequenced here: PBMCs, sampled around atezolizumab (anti-PD-L1) treatment. V usage is TRBV6-1 and J usage is TRBJ1-5; D is perhaps TRBD1 (6 bases). The receptor's source is a man over 45 with urothelial cancer. CDR3 coding DNA: TGTGCCAGCAGTCGAGGACAGCTCAATCAGCCCCAGCATTTT. Its protein product is CASSRGQLNQPQHF.